What follows is one T cell receptor beta chain and its context. Its antigen is as yet unknown. This sample's time point: blood at routine non-recurrence follow-up after resection. Whole RNA was taken from tumor, nontumor lung or frozen PBMC; it was then sequenced unsorted. This sample stems from a study of spatial heterogeneity in lung cancer. Germline V gene sequence: CDR1 MNHEY, CDR2 SVGEGT. Unmatched junction bases numbered 10, after V lost 5 bases and J lost 11 bases. The length of the CDR3 is 14 residues. The study, taken as a whole, reports: Compared with follow-up, resection was when ubiquitous expanded tumor TCRs appeared in blood more.

Each molecule of TCR cDNA was tagged with one unique molecular identifier. In TCRdb, the 5' RACE reads were re-called with MiXCR into one record per CDR3 protein. Of approximately 17,000 distinct CDR3 sequences in the sample, 19% were seen once. This chain joins TRBV6-2 or TRBV6-3 and TRBJ1-5; 9 positions match TRBD1. The sequence came from a male donor with early-stage non-small cell lung cancer. The sample was PBMCs, taken at follow-up. CDR3: CASSIQGARQTQHF. CDR3 sequence (DNA): TGTGCCAGCAGTATACAGGGGGCGCGACAGACCCAGCATTTT.